The next 13 T cell receptor beta chains were all read from a single sample in a study of T cell repertoires in cytomegalovirus infection (dated by TCRdb to the late 2010s). Sequencing relied on an Illumina HiSeq 1500. The public reads were quality trimmed at Q25 with fastp and then assembled into clones with MiXCR by TCRdb, keeping productive beta chains. When rows share a CDR3 protein, they turn into one entry using the most common DNA and genes. Across this sample there are 630,000 or so distinct CDR3 sequences, with about 24% seen only once. The ten largest clonotypes hold around 8% of the sample. Sequencing was performed on CD8+ T cells from PBMCs. These receptors originate from a human donor in good health (CMV status not recorded). Some clones in this sample may be carry-over from other donors' samples.

This clonotype was counted at least ten times. The chain couples TRBV7-6 to TRBJ2-5; D gene ambiguous. The length of the CDR3 is 12 residues. Germline loops: CDR1 SGHVS, CDR2 FNYEAQ. Deletions cut 3 bases from V and 5 bases from J, with 7 bases between. For the CDR3, the DNA is TGTGCCAGCAGCTTTAGGCGGGAGACCCAGTACTTC. Protein: CASSFRRETQYF.

The table lists this clonotype with a few counts. This rearrangement joins TRBV19 to TRBJ2-3; maybe TRBD1 (7 bases). This CDR3 spans 15 amino acids. Germline V lookup: CDR1 LNHDA, CDR2 SQIVND (reference sequence). Trimming pared 7 bases from V and 4 bases from J, leaving 18 bases between. The DNA of the CDR3 is TGTGCCAGTACCCTGGAGGGGGCTGAGTCAGATACGCAGTATTTT. Residues: CASTLEGAESDTQYF.

This clonotype showed up many times. V gene TRBV12-3 or TRBV12-4 combines with J gene TRBJ2-5; no firm D call. The CDR3 has 13 residues. Deletions cut 8 bases from V and 1 base from J, with 11 bases between. The CDR3 spells CASLVSGQETQYF. DNA for the CDR3: TGTGCCAGCTTGGTCTCGGGCCAAGAGACCCAGTACTTC.

The chain links TRBV4-1 to TRBJ2-1; 10 bases line up with TRBD2. The CDR3 runs 13 residues. V lost 3 bases to trimming and J lost 10 bases; unmatched junction nucleotides: 3. Germline CDR1 is MGHRA and CDR2 is YSYEKL. CDR3 in amino acids: CASSQSGLAEQFF. As DNA, the CDR3 is TGCGCCAGCAGCCAGTCGGGACTAGCGGAGCAGTTCTTC.

This clonotype was seen a handful of times. The J gene is TRBJ1-1, the V gene TRBV12-5; D unclear. Between the trimmed V and J ends, which lost 1 base and 0 bases, there was a span of 12 bases. This CDR3 spans 16 amino acids. CDR1 and CDR2 (germline): LGHNT, FRNRAP. CDR3 sequence reads: CASGLGRVALNTEAFF. CDR3 nucleotides: TGTGCTAGTGGTTTGGGGCGAGTAGCCCTGAACACTGAAGCTTTCTTT.

This clonotype was observed a handful of times. The J gene is TRBJ2-7, the V gene TRBV6-6; D is perhaps TRBD1 (6 bases). This CDR3 is 11 amino acids long. Germline lookup yields CDR1 MNHNY and CDR2 SVGAGI (reference sequence). Trimming shortened V by 6 bases and J by 6 bases, and 9 bases separated the two germline ends. The CDR3 protein is CASRQGFEQYV. The CDR3 nucleotides are TGTGCCAGCAGACAGGGTTTCGAGCAGTACGTC.

This clonotype was found many times. The V and J genes are TRBV28 and TRBJ1-2; unclear D gene. Per germline, CDR1 MDHEN and CDR2 SYDVKM. V was pared by 4 bases and J by 10 bases, with 19 bases between. This CDR3 contains 14 residues. CDR3 DNA sequence: TGTGCCAGCAGTTACCGTTGGCCCCCAGAGGTCTACACCTTC. Its translation is CASSYRWPPEVYTF.

The table lists this clonotype with a count of one. The V and J genes are TRBV19 and TRBJ1-5; 7 nucleotides match TRBD1. J lost 4 bases, V lost 3 bases, and 6 bases had no gene match. This CDR3 spans 15 amino acids. Germline V gene data show CDR1 as LNHDA and CDR2 as SQIVND (reference sequence). The DNA of the CDR3 is TGTGCCAGTAGTATTGGGGGACAGAAAAATCAGCCCCAGCATTTT. It yields the protein CASSIGGQKNQPQHF.

This chain links TRBV7-9 with TRBJ2-2, with D possibly called TRBD1 or TRBD2 (5 bases each). CDR3 length equals 14 residues. Trimming left V 8 bases short and J 5 bases short, with 15 bases between. Germline V lookup: CDR1 SEHNR, CDR2 FQNEAQ (reference sequence). The CDR3 protein is CASRAQGRTGELFF. The CDR3, as DNA: TGTGCCAGCCGCGCCCAGGGACGGACCGGGGAGCTGTTTTTT.

This clonotype was seen ten or more times. This chain uses TRBV7-2 with TRBJ2-3, with a tentative D call TRBD1 (5 bases). Germline CDR1 reads SGHTA; CDR2 reads FQGNSA. CDR3 length: 14 residues. V was clipped by 0 bases and J by 4 bases, with 8 bases between them. CDR3 nucleotide sequence: TGTGCCAGCAGCTTAGCGGGGCCCGCAGATACGCAGTATTTT. Its protein is CASSLAGPADTQYF.

The chain joins TRBV2 to TRBJ2-1; D is undetermined. Germline V gene lookup returns CDR1 SNHLY and CDR2 FYNNEI. V gave up 7 bases and J gave up 3 bases, with 10 bases separating them. This CDR3 contains 13 residues. Here the CDR3 DNA reads TGTGCCAGCACTCATGACCTCTACAATGAGCAGTTCTTC. Translating it yields CASTHDLYNEQFF.

This clonotype has at least ten counts. J is TRBJ1-1 and V is TRBV7-6; TRBD1 aligns across 7 bases. CDR3 length: 13 residues. V shed 3 bases, J shed 4 bases, and the junction held 2 bases outside the gene matches. CDR1 is SGHVS and CDR2 is FNYEAQ in the germline V gene. The CDR3 region is CASSFKGATEAFF. The DNA for the CDR3 is TGTGCCAGCAGCTTCAAGGGGGCCACTGAAGCTTTCTTT.

This clonotype was found a few times. This sequence joins TRBV23-1 and TRBJ2-1; D may be TRBD1 (6 bases). TRBV23-1 is an ORF for which the function is uncertain. This CDR3 has 12 amino acids. The V end lost 9 bases, the J end lost 2 bases, and 8 bases lay between the germline ends. The CDR3 reads CARQGPYNEQFF. In nucleotides, the CDR3 is TGCGCCAGACAGGGCCCCTACAATGAGCAGTTCTTC.